The 19 T cell receptor beta chains below all came from one sample that was sequenced in a study of blood T cell repertoires in COVID-19. Sequenced by immunoSEQ multiplex PCR; TCRdb stores in-frame clones only, minus some. The sample carries hundreds of thousands of clones, 85% recorded once. Sequenced sample: peripheral blood. These receptor sequences come from a woman between 45 and 65 years old with active or convalescent COVID-19.

This clone was found a few times. The chain carries TRBV2 and TRBJ2-2; 9 nucleotides align to TRBD1. V was clipped by 7 bases and J by 2 bases; unmatched bases: 8. The CDR3 covers 16 residues. Looked up from germline, CDR1 is SNHLY and CDR2 is FYNNEI. The CDR3 DNA follows: TGTGCCAGCACCATACAGGGGGCCCGCAACACCGGGGAGCTGTTTTTT. Residues: CASTIQGARNTGELFF.

This clone appeared a single time. This chain links TRBV27 with TRBJ1-1; 8 bases line up with TRBD1. Germline assignment: CDR1 MNHEY and CDR2 SMNVEV (reference sequence). The CDR3 is 15 residues long. Trimming removed 4 bases from V and 8 bases from J; junction bases left unmatched: 12. CDR3 loop: CASSSLQGGGGEAFF. DNA of the CDR3: TGTGCCAGCAGTTCGTTACAGGGGGGAGGGGGCGAAGCTTTCTTT.

This clone came up a few times. The chain is built from TRBV7-2 and TRBJ1-1, with a tentative D call TRBD1 (5 bases). The V gene's germline CDR1 is SGHTA and CDR2 FQGNSA. The CDR3 has 13 residues. V lost 5 bases to trimming and J lost 1 base, with 8 bases between them. CDR3 sequence reads: CASSGQPNTEAFF. CDR3 nucleotide sequence: TGTGCCAGCAGCGGACAACCGAACACTGAAGCTTTCTTT.

CDR3 in DNA: TGTGCCAGCAGCTTCGGACAGGGGACCACTGAAGCTTTCTTT. It encodes CASSFGQGTTEAFF. This rearrangement joins TRBV5-6 to TRBJ1-1; the match to TRBD1 covers 9 bases. This CDR3 is 14 amino acids long. The V gene end was trimmed by 2 bases and the J gene end by 4 bases; junction bases not matched to a gene: 3. The germline V gene encodes CDR1 SGHDT and CDR2 YYEEEE.

The sample holds one count of this clone. The chain joins TRBV18 to TRBJ2-3; 8 bases map to TRBD2. After removal of 6 bases from V and 4 bases from J, the junction contained 15 bases not matched to a gene. The CDR3 consists of 17 residues. In germline, CDR1 is KGHSH, CDR2 LQKENI. CDR3 DNA: TGTGCCAGCTCCCCCTTTCCCAGCGGGAGTACCGCAGATACGCAGTATTTT. Protein sequence: CASSPFPSGSTADTQYF. The full variable domain, completed using reference TRBV18 and TRBJ2-3, is NAGVMQNPRHLVRRRGQEARLRCSPMKGHSHVYWYRQLPEEGLKFMVYLQKENIIDESGMPKERFSAEFPKEGPSILRIQQVVRGDSAAYFCASSPFPSGSTADTQYFGPGTRLTVL.

V usage is TRBV7-3 and J usage is TRBJ2-1; TRBD2 matches 10 bases. The CDR3 sequence is 18 residues long. Germline V CDR1 and CDR2: SGHTA, FQGTGA. With V trimmed by 0 bases and J by 10 bases, 15 bases remained unmatched. Here the CDR3 DNA reads TGTGCCAGCAGCTTAACGAGTCAGGGACTAGCGACACCTCGAGAGCAGTTCTTC. Translated: CASSLTSQGLATPREQFF.

The rearrangement joins TRBV28 to TRBJ1-6; D gene uncertain. The germline V gene has CDR1 MDHEN and CDR2 SYDVKM. V lost 3 bases and J 12 bases, leaving 9 bases between the germline ends. The CDR3 consists of 12 residues. CDR3 in amino acids: CASSFPQLPLHF. The DNA of the CDR3 is TGTGCCAGCAGTTTCCCCCAACTACCCCTCCACTTT.

This clone has a single count. The J gene is TRBJ2-7, the V gene TRBV13; D is possibly TRBD2 (5 bases). This CDR3 contains 13 residues. Trimming took 5 bases from V and 5 from J, leaving 13 bases between them. CDR1 and CDR2 (germline): PRHDT, FYEKMQ (reference sequence). The CDR3 here is CASSPPGYDEQYF. In DNA, the CDR3 is TGTGCCAGCAGCCCCCCGGGGTACGACGAGCAGTACTTC.

This clone was found a few times. The chain couples TRBV19 to TRBJ2-1; the match to TRBD2 covers 10 bases. This CDR3 has 16 amino acids. Germline-derived CDR1 and CDR2 are LNHDA and SQIVND (reference sequence). V shed 2 bases and J 2 bases; nucleotides not matched to a gene: 3. The CDR3 sequence: CASSIKSGRAYNEQFF. The CDR3 coding sequence is TGTGCCAGTAGTATAAAGAGCGGGAGGGCCTACAATGAGCAGTTCTTC.

The chain has TRBV28 and TRBJ1-2; 7 nucleotides line up with TRBD1. Trimming at V came to 7 bases and at J to 4 bases, leaving 6 bases not matched to a gene. This CDR3 contains 13 residues. Germline CDR1 reads MDHEN; CDR2 reads SYDVKM. CDR3 loop: CASTQGGPYGYTF. In nucleotides, the CDR3 is TGTGCCAGCACCCAGGGGGGTCCCTATGGCTACACCTTC.

The V gene is TRBV20-1, the J gene TRBJ2-7; D gene ambiguous. This CDR3 has 11 amino acids. Trimming pared 6 bases from V and 4 bases from J, leaving 10 bases between. CDR1 DFQATT and CDR2 SNEGSKA come from the germline V gene (reference sequence). CDR3 in amino acids: CSALVRYEQYF. CDR3 bases: TGCAGTGCCCTCGTCCGTTACGAGCAGTACTTC.

The chain joins TRBV6-5 to TRBJ2-1; 10 nucleotides align to TRBD2. The trim removed 2 bases at V and 9 bases at J, leaving 7 bases unmatched. The CDR3 consists of 15 residues. CDR1 is MNHEY, CDR2 SVGAGI, per germline. The DNA for the CDR3 is TGTGCCAGCAGTTACGTGCTAGCGGGAGTAGGTGAGCAGTTCTTC. Translated, it gives CASSYVLAGVGEQFF.

The gene calls are TRBV5-4 and TRBJ1-4, with D maybe TRBD1 (5 bases). V lost 4 bases and J lost 0, with 13 bases in between. The CDR3 contains 16 residues. The germline CDR1 and CDR2 sequences are SGHNT and YYREEE (reference sequence). CDR3 sequence reads: CASSRAGGATNEKLFF. The CDR3 coding sequence is TGTGCCAGCAGCCGCGCCGGGGGAGCAACTAATGAAAAACTGTTTTTT.

The J gene is TRBJ2-1, the V gene TRBV2, with 8 bases identical to TRBD2. The germline gives CDR1 SNHLY, CDR2 FYNNEI. The junction had 8 bases not matched to a gene; V was cut back by 5 bases and J by 2 bases. This CDR3 has 16 residues. CDR3 bases: TGTGCCAGCAGTCCTACGGCGGGAGGTCCCTACAATGAGCAGTTCTTC. Encoded protein: CASSPTAGGPYNEQFF.

The chain uses TRBV7-9 and TRBJ2-3; D is possibly TRBD2 (6 bases). This CDR3 contains 13 residues. With 5 bases removed from V and 3 bases from J, the gap between germline ends came to 9 bases. Germline CDR1 reads SEHNR; CDR2 reads FQNEAQ (reference sequence). CDR3: CASSEGTTDTQYF. The CDR3 DNA reads TGTGCCAGCAGCGAAGGGACTACAGATACGCAGTATTTT. The full variable domain, with the rest looked up from reference TRBV7-9 and TRBJ2-3, is DTGVSQNPRHKITKRGQNVTFRCDPISEHNRLYWYRQTLGQGPEFLTYFQNEAQLEKSRLLSDRFSAERPKGSFSTLEIQRTEQGDSAMYLCASSEGTTDTQYFGPGTRLTVL.

This clone is a singleton in its sample. The chain uses TRBV2 and TRBJ1-1; tentative D call: TRBD1 (6 bases). The germline V and J ends were trimmed by 6 bases and 1 base, with 12 bases remaining between them. The V gene's germline CDR1 is SNHLY and CDR2 FYNNEI. There are 14 residues in the CDR3. The CDR3 spells CASRDSSSNTEAFF. CDR3 coding DNA: TGTGCCAGCAGGGACAGTTCTTCGAACACTGAAGCTTTCTTT. The full variable domain, in which reference TRBV2 and TRBJ1-1 provide the parts outside the CDR3, is EPEVTQTPSHQVTQMGQEVILRCVPISNHLYFYWYRQILGQKVEFLVSFYNNEISEKSEIFDDQFSVERPDGSNFTLKIRSTKLEDSAMYFCASRDSSSNTEAFFGQGTRLTVV.

This sequence joins TRBV12-3 or TRBV12-4 and TRBJ2-7; no clear D. The CDR3 sequence is 11 residues long. The germline V and J ends were trimmed by 4 bases and 6 bases, with 7 bases remaining between them. The CDR3: CASSYGPEQYF. CDR3 coding DNA: TGTGCCAGCAGTTACGGTCCCGAGCAGTACTTC.

The genes are TRBV9 and TRBJ1-1; TRBD1 matches at 8 bases. CDR3 size: 14 residues. Germline loops: CDR1 SGDLS, CDR2 YYNGEE. V was pared by 3 bases and J by 1 base, with 2 bases of the junction left unmatched. CDR3 sequence (DNA): TGTGCCAGCAGCGGCAGGGGGCCGAACACTGAAGCTTTCTTT. Translation gives CASSGRGPNTEAFF.

This chain connects TRBV5-4 to TRBJ2-3, with 9 bases aligning to TRBD2. Germline CDR1 SGHNT, CDR2 YYREEE (reference sequence). The V segment lost 4 bases and the J segment 11 bases; nucleotides outside the gene matches: 20. CDR3 size: 17 residues. The CDR3 DNA sequence: TGTGCCAGCAGCAGATTAGGAGGGGGCGAAGGAGCGGGAGGGCAGTATTTT. It yields the protein CASSRLGGGEGAGGQYF.